This T cell receptor (beta chain) was captured by sequencing in a study of cytomegalovirus exposure and HLA in healthy donors. The study's findings and limits: The authors judged a highly shared variant cluster likely a sequencing artifact. The records held CMV serostatus as the only immune exposure information. Presence/absence analyses assumed roughly uniform sequencing depth across donors, which may not hold.

Notes on this clone: The antigen is undetermined.

60 Vbeta and 13 Jbeta primers were used in PCR. The repertoire was sequenced with immunoSEQ multiplex PCR; TCRdb's copy has only in-frame clones and lacks some. The sample carries 130,000 or so clones, more than 75% recorded once. The sample consisted of PBMCs. This TCR derives from a man between 18 and 29 years old in good health and CMV-seronegative.

CDR3 sequence: CASSLTGGNEQFF. CDR3 DNA: TGTGCCAGCAGCTTGACAGGGGGCAATGAGCAGTTCTTC. This chain connects TRBV5-6 to TRBJ2-1, with 8 bases aligning to TRBD1. J lost 6 bases, V lost 1 base, and 0 bases had no gene match. The germline gives CDR1 SGHDT, CDR2 YYEEEE. The CDR3 sequence is 13 residues long. Full variable domain (rest looked up from reference TRBV5-6 and TRBJ2-1): DAGVTQSPTHLIKTRGQQVTLRCSPKSGHDTVSWYQQALGQGPQFIFQYYEEEERQRGNFPDRFSGHQFPNYSSELNVNALLLGDSALYLCASSLTGGNEQFFGPGTRLTVL.